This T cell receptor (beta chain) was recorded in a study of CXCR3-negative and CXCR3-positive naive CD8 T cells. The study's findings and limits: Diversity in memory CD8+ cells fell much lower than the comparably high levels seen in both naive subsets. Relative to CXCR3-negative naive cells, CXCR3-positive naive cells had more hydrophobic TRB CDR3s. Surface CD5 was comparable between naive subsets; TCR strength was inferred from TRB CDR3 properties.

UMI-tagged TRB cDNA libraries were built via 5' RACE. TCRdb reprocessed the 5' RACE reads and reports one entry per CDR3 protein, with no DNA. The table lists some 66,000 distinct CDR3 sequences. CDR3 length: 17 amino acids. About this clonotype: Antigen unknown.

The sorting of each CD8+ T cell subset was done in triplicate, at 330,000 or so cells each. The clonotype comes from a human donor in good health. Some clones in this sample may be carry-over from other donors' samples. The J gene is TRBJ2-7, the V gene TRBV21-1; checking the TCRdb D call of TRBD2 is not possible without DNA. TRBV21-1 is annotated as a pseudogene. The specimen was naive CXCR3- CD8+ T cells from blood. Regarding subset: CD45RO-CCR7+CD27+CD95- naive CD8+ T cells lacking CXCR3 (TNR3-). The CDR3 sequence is CASSNPRAGQSTYEQYF.